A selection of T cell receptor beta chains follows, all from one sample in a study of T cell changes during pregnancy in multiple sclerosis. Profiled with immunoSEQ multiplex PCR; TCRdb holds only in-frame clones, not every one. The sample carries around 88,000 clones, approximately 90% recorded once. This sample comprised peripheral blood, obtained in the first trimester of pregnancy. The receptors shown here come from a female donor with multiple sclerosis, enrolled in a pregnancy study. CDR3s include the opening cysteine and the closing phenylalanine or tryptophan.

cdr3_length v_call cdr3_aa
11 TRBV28 CVAILNTEAFF
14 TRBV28 CASSSPDRYYEQYF
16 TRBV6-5 CASSYNPASGSYEQYF
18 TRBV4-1 CASSQDGGRTASTDTQYF
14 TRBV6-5 CASSPTGVNYGYTF
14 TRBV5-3 CARSLRTGSDTQYF
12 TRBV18 CASSPRLETQYF
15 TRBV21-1 CASSKGQYSNQPQHF
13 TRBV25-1 CASGPGTGQPQHF
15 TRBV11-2 CASSLAGGPSYEQYF
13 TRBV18 CASSIGVDQPQHF
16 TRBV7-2 CASSLLPGQNTGELFF
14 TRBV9 CASSGTGAGNTIYF
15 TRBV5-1 CASSSRLGSYNEQFF
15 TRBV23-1 CASSQSIGEVSGYTF
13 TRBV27 CASRIAGGQEQYF
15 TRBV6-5 CASSLLGQQVYGYTF
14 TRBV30 CAWTYRGLSYEQYF
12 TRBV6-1 CATGGESYEQYF
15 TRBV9 CASSHGGGAYNEQFF
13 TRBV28 CASRYPNDGKLFF
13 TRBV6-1 CASSGESTDTQYF
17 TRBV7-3 CASSSFGWGQGARGYTF
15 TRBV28 CASSFVGGTYNEQFF
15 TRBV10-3 CAIRLGGASTDTQYF
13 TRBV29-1 CSVEDGSSDTQYF
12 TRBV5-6 CASSYRVETQYF
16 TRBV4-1 CASSQDLAGVRNTQYF
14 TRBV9 CASSVDRGNTEAFF
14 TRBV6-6 CASNRESYNSPLHF
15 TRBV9 CASNRQGLGNEKLFF
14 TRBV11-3 CASSLRDSNEKLFF
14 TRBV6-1 CASFETGMGTEAFF
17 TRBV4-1 CASSPTRVWSMNTEAFF
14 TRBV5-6 CASSSESLNTEAFF
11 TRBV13 CASSRGNEQFF
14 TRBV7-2 CASSLAHAGSPLHF
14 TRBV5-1 CASSSKTTSETQYF
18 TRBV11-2 CASSFYVGTSGSRNEQFF
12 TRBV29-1 CSVDPGNTEAFF
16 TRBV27 CASSLSKLGGNTEAFF
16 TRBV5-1 CASSLDHASKYEKLFF
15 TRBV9 CASSVASRGYNEQFF
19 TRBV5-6 CASSLLNVGAGGRKSPLHF
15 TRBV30 CAWSVGRAGTDTQYF
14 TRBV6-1 CAGSLAGENGELFF
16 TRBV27 CASSLIGDFHTGELFF
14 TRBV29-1 CSVGGQGANYGYTF
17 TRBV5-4 CASTDEPGLTNTGELFF